This T cell receptor beta chain stems from a study of regulatory T cells in long-lasting Graves disease. Time point: persistent/refractory GD, antithyroid drugs over 5 years with positive TRAb. PBMC-extracted RNA yielded the TCR library. Germline loops: CDR1 MGHDK, CDR2 SYGVNS. Trimming cost V 3 bases and J 7 bases; bases outside gene matches: 6. The CDR3 extends over 15 amino acids. iRepertoire HTBI primers and Arm-PCR of CDR3 regions built TCR beta libraries. TCRdb re-called the multiplex PCR reads with MiXCR, one entry per CDR3 protein. Found here are over 450,000 distinct CDR3 sequences, 20% to 25% of them singletons; the top ten hold roughly 7.1%.

Sample: peripheral blood mononuclear cells (PBMCs), taken when the disease was refractory, from a patient treated with antithyroid drugs. The chain employs TRBV25-1 and TRBJ1-6, with TRBD1 identical over 7 bases. The clonotype was recovered from a female donor with Graves disease. CDR3 DNA sequence: TGTGCCAGCAGTGAGGTAGGGGGCGGGAATTCACCCCTCCACTTT. Its translation: CASSEVGGGNSPLHF.